This T cell receptor beta chain was found in a study of CD8+CD57+ T cells in acquired aplastic anemia. Study background: Sorted CD4+ and CD8+ cells gave an average of around 3.1 ug of DNA. About 9.8 million reads, on average, were obtained for CD4+ cells from healthy donors. Study findings and constraints: Between patients and controls, over 25 CD8+ CDR3 sequences were found in common.

With regard to this clonotype: The antigen is unknown.

The CDR3 spans 12 residues. The V end was cut by 9 bases, the J end by 2 bases, with 10 bases between. Germline CDR1 reads KGHDR; CDR2 reads SFDVKD. Genomic DNA, the template, was used for profiling of the TCR beta VDJ and CDR3. TCRdb itself ran the reads through MiXCR, one entry per CDR3 protein. In the table there are approximately 380,000 distinct CDR3 sequences, 65% to 80% of which are singletons. The sample consisted of sorted CD4+, CD8+, or CD8+CD57+ T cells (not recorded which) from PBMCs. This sequence originates from a human donor in good health, serving as a control. The chain recombines TRBV24-1 with TRBJ2-7; D uncertain. The CDR3 sequence is CATEDGTYEQYF. CDR3 nucleotides: TGTGCCACCGAGGACGGAACCTACGAGCAGTACTTC.